This T cell receptor (beta chain) stems from a study of long-term antiretroviral therapy in people with HIV (dated by TCRdb to between 2021 and 2024). For the wider study: The earliest samples were collected about a decade before the 2015 WHO recommendation for immediate ART, when ART was typically delayed until CD4 counts fell. A retrospective serial study tested whether ART initiation and durable HIV suppression were associated with changes in peripheral blood TRB repertoire composition and diversity. The cohort contributed 150 to 200 cryopreserved PBMC samples from 30 adults with confirmed HIV infection, collected serially over a mean of approximately 6 years (range 1-12). Of the 30 to 35 participants with HIV, approximately ten were female. No cross-contamination during QIAcube processing turned up in test extractions that ran a monoclonal T-cell line alongside about 30 polyclonal samples. What the authors observed across the whole study: Narrower CDR3 length ranges were observed in HIV repertoires than in controls, and an antigen-experienced repertoire with only a slight naive shift after ART was suggested by the network structure. Because pre-ART samples had limited cell numbers, profiling was done on unsorted PBMC rather than on sorted CD4+ and CD8+ T cells. Inferences about post-ART repertoire changes were limited because no data were available on ART adherence, viral resistance or therapy changes. Expanded TRB clones identified before ART initiation dominated the repertoire at all time points, although this dominance fluctuated and declined in many PLHIV after ART. Owing to limited PBMC availability, only the TCR beta chain was sequenced, without alpha chain pairing. The samples were dated from the mid-2000s to the late 2010s, and the ART regimens that were used may be less effective than current ART regimens. ART initiation was associated with a significant increase in TRB diversity, but diversity stayed significantly below transplant donor controls even after long-term ART.

Inclusion was restricted to participants for whom at least one PBMC sample before ART initiation and at least two post-ART samples were available. Treatment was received in the United States of America by all participants with HIV. Before DNA extraction, cryopreserved samples of roughly 0.85-10 million PBMC were thawed and washed. At the time of the earliest PBMC sample, participants with HIV were aged between about 23 and 55 years. Per participant, PBMC samples came from 1-4 timepoints prior to ART initiation and 2-8 timepoints following ART initiation, for a median of 7 samples. For every participant, serial HIV viral load, CD4+ T-cell count, ART history and demographic data were obtained. Using a Qiagen kit on a QIAcube, genomic DNA was extracted from unsorted PBMC, with samples processed in batches of 12. Relative to germline, V is missing 0 bases and J is missing 7 bases, with 17 bases of the junction outside any gene match. Including the terminal cysteine and phenylalanine, the CDR3 comprises 19 residues. Only CDR3 DNA is held: 57 bases, read in frame from base 1. The germline V gene encodes CDR1 SGDLS and CDR2 YYNGEE.

This clone was counted only a few times. What this receptor recognizes is not known. Per-nucleotide qualities are absent, and no much larger clonotype sits a single base away. The immunoSEQ hsTCRB v3.0 assay was used at survey level resolution to sequence the TRB variable region. The target sequencing depth for TRB was about 40,000-50,000 T-cell genomes per sample. Pooled TRB libraries were sequenced on an Illumina MiSeq with a v3 150-cycle kit. In the source study's methods: Repertoire analysis was run in R within a reproducible Nextflow workflow that covered QC, data transformation and analysis. LymphoSeq2, an R package for exploring AIRR-Seq data, was used to implement custom analyses. Four samples that yielded fewer than 5000 total TRB sequences were excluded, so that more than 150 HIV repertoires were analyzed. Among the 190 or so HIV repertoires that were kept, around 60 were collected before ART initiation and roughly 130 were collected after ART initiation. Repertoires were downsampled to 5000 TRB nucleotide sequences, and summary statistics were averaged over 100 downsampling iterations. The analysis kept only TRB sequences whose CDR3 regions were at least seven amino acids long. Two measures captured diversity: a Shannon entropy-derived clonality score and the Gini coefficient. In the repertoire networks, any two of the top 5000 CDR3 amino acid sequences were connected whenever the two sequences differed by an edit distance of one. Antigen specificity groups and MHC restriction were predicted for TRB CDR3 amino acid sequences with GLIPH2. To flag known CMV, EBV, HIV or tissue antigen associations, CDR3 amino acid sequences were matched against VDJdb and McPAS-TCR. Pre-ART, post-ART and control groups were compared with Wilcoxon signed-rank tests and Holm-Bonferroni correction. This is the immuneACCESS table as TCRdb keeps it, with only in-frame sequences that have V and J called. A part of the clones is gone; compared with another copy, unresolved V genes explain less than half, and the rest is unexplained. D and trimming come from the DNA, and the V and J calls and clone size come from that table. The sample has approximately 29,000 clones on record, roughly 84% of them singletons. The ten largest account for roughly 6.4% of the sample.

The input for sequencing was unsorted PBMCs, taken 0.4 years after starting antiretroviral therapy. The clonotype was recovered from a man aged 18-30 years with HIV. The chain was built from TRBV9 and TRBJ2-2; 8 bases in between match TRBD1. The nucleotides are TGTGCCAGCAGCGTAGCTACTCCCGCGGACAGGGTCGTGAACGGGGAGCTGTTTTTT. The translation is CASSVATPADRVVNGELFF. Extended through the reference TRBV9 and TRBJ2-2 proteins, this CDR3 yields the full variable domain: DSGVTQTPKHLITATGQRVTLRCSPRSGDLSVYWYQQSLDQGLQFLIQYYNGEERAKGNILERFSAQQFPDLHSELNLSSLELGDSALYFCASSVATPADRVVNGELFFGEGSRLTVL.